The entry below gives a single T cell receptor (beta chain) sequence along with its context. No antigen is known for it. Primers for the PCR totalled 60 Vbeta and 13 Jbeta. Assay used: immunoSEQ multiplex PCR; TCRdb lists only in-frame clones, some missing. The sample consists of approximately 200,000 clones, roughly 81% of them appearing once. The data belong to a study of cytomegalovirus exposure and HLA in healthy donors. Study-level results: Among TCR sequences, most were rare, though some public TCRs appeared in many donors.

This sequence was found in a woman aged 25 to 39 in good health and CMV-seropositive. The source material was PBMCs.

The CDR3, as DNA: TGCAGTGCTAGCGGAGGGGTTGGCTACACCTTC. The encoded protein is CSASGGVGYTF. The chain employs TRBV20-1 and TRBJ1-2; weak D call: TRBD1 (5 bases). V gave up 3 bases and J gave up 7 bases, with 9 bases separating them. The CDR3 loop spans 11 amino acids. Germline V lookup: CDR1 DFQATT, CDR2 SNEGSKA (reference sequence).